This TCR beta chain is drawn from a study of T cell repertoires in cytomegalovirus infection. Whole-study context: Evidence of both CMV infection and a matching HLA type came from public TCR beta signatures. Notes on the study in general: In two of eight donors, the top clonotype was HLA-C-restricted CMV-specific. Summed frequency of public TCR beta families distinguished CMV carriers with the relevant HLA.

This CDR3 has 11 amino acids. V lost 3 bases to trimming and J lost 5 bases, with 4 bases between them. CDR1 is SEHNR, CDR2 FQNEAQ, per germline (reference sequence). TCRdb used MiXCR to reprocess the reads, holding one entry per CDR3 protein. The sample carries under 300,000 distinct CDR3 sequences, more than 9% recorded once. Comments on this clonotype: Its antigen is not known.

Sequencing used PBMCs. The sequence derives from a human donor in good health (CMV status not recorded). Some clones in this sample may be carry-over from other donors' samples. The chain joins TRBV7-9 to TRBJ1-1; unclear D gene. The CDR3 DNA reads as TGTGCCAGCAGCTTTACTACTGAAGCTTTCTTT. This codes for CASSFTTEAFF.